This entry is about one TCR beta chain. The antigen is undetermined. Germline values: CDR1 GTSNPN, CDR2 SVGIG (reference sequence). The CDR3 is 11 amino acids. Trimming left V 2 bases short and J 4 bases short, with 5 bases between. The sample originates from a study of identical twins. Points from the study as a whole: For cord blood, abundant beta clonotypes had fewer insertions, unlike memory repertoires, which showed none.

Template switching introduced a universal primer site, and the cDNA bore unique molecular identifiers. MiXCR, run by TCRdb on the 5' RACE reads, gives a single entry per CDR3 protein. The sample yields 200,000 to 250,000 distinct CDR3 sequences, approximately 10% seen once. This receptor was identified in a man between 50 and 59 years old in good health. Sequencing was carried out using memory T cells sorted from blood. The rearrangement joins TRBV30 to TRBJ2-5; D perhaps matches TRBD1 (5 bases). CDR3 nucleotide sequence: TGTGCCTGGAGTCAGGGAGAGACCCAGTACTTC. This codes for CAWSQGETQYF.